This T cell receptor beta chain was retrieved from a study of neurological immune-mediated disorders (dated by TCRdb to about 2019). For the wider study: Peripheral blood TCR-beta repertoires from HTLV-I-associated myelopathy (HAM/TSP) patients, multiple sclerosis patients and healthy controls were compared by UMI-based sequencing. The roughly 100 TCR-beta libraries covered PBMC samples along with longitudinal samples, technical triplicates, and paired sorted CD4+ and CD8+ T-cell subsets. Of the approximately 68 subjects in the cohort, approximately 15 were HAM/TSP patients, roughly 34 were multiple sclerosis patients, and some 20 were healthy controls. General conclusions and limits of the study: TCR clonal expansion was highest in HAM/TSP patients and lowest in MS patients, with MS patients falling below even healthy controls. No identical CDR3 amino acid sequences were shared among expanded clones across subjects, suggesting private TCR-beta repertoires in all groups.

The healthy controls were volunteers from a blood bank in Maryland, USA. Unsorted PBMC libraries were generated from 2 million PBMCs stored in RNAlater at -80 °C until RNA extraction. Peripheral blood was subjected to Ficoll-Hypaque density gradient centrifugation to isolate PBMCs, which were then cryopreserved in liquid nitrogen. The CDR3 contains 12 residues, cysteine and phenylalanine counted. Only CDR3 DNA remains: 36 bases, in frame from the first base. Looking up the germline V gene (reference sequence) yields CDR1 SEHNR and CDR2 FQNEAQ. cDNA was synthesized by template-switch 5'RACE using a primer carrying a 10-nucleotide random unique molecular identifier by which each TCR transcript was tagged. Every sequencing run yielded over 180 million TCR-beta sequences covering 15-18 subjects. The RNeasy kit was used for extraction of total RNA. The KAPA Real-time Library Amplification kit was used to amplify TCR-beta VDJ regions with primers for the TCR constant region and the 5'RACE anchor. Sample indexes and Illumina adaptors were added in a first PCR, and a second PCR then increased library yield. After Ampure bead purification, the roughly 650 bp TCR product was size-selected on a 2% E-gel SizeSelection system. Library quality was checked on a Bioanalyzer, concentration was measured with Qubit, and libraries were quantified with the Kapa Library Quantification kit before pooling. Libraries were sequenced paired-end 2 x 150 bp on an Illumina HiSeq 2500. To increase sequence diversity, about 23-32% phiX was spiked into each library pool. On the study's bioinformatics: Quality-filtered reads were processed with the UMI-based MiGEC pipeline, and over 85% of raw TCR sequences were removed by the MiGEC pipeline during error correction. IMGT germline references were used for alignment of VDJ genes, and clonotypes were defined by a unique CDR3 amino acid sequence together with V-J genes. VDJtools evaluated clonal expansion, Shannon diversity and CDR3 relatedness (CalcPairwiseDistances, ClusterSamples); CLCbio workbench built phylogenetic trees. Expanded clones were defined as having at least 8 unique UMIs, based on coefficient-of-variation modelling across technical triplicates. TCRdb handled the public reads itself, with Q25 trimming in fastp and clone calling in MiXCR, and kept productive beta chains. Here each entry gathers all rows of one CDR3 protein and keeps the most common genes and DNA. The V and J calls reflect TCRdb's pipeline rather than the authors' work. In this sample the table shows roughly 56,000 distinct CDR3 sequences, approximately 10% of which occur a single time. 1.8% of the sample is held by the ten biggest clonotypes.

Of note for this clonotype: Its specific antigen is unknown. Germline is not matched at one junction end, which may reflect a read error.

The clonotype was recovered from a man in his 60s in good health. The sequenced material came from PBMCs. The V and J segments used are TRBV7-9 and TRBJ1-1, with the D gene not clear enough to name. CDR3 loop: CAISRLDTEAFF. The nucleotides are TGTGCCATCAGCCGTCTGGACACTGAAGCTTTCTTT. The reference TRBV7-9 and TRBJ1-1 proteins fill in what lies around the CDR3, so the full variable domain reads DTGVSQNPRHKITKRGQNVTFRCDPISEHNRLYWYRQTLGQGPEFLTYFQNEAQLEKSRLLSDRFSAERPKGSFSTLEIQRTEQGDSAMYLCAISRLDTEAFFGQGTRLTVV.